This T cell receptor (beta chain) was sequenced in a study of technical replicates of blood from a few donors. V trimming: 6 bases; J trimming: 8 bases; junction bases outside the gene matches: 13. CDR3 length: 16 amino acids. Germline lookup yields CDR1 KGHSH and CDR2 LQKENI. The method was immunoSEQ multiplex PCR; TCRdb's version includes in-frame clones alone and lacks a portion of them. The sample lists over 55,000 clones; approximately 89% were seen once. The chain is built from TRBV18 and TRBJ1-6, with 7 bases that match TRBD1. This TCR derives from a human donor in good health. Some clones in this sample may be carry-over from other donors' samples. The sequencing input was PBMCs. As DNA, the CDR3 is TGTGCCAGCTCTCAACAGGGGATTGAAGAGGATTCACCCCTCCACTTT. Translation: CASSQQGIEEDSPLHF.